This T cell receptor beta chain was retrieved from a study of cytomegalovirus exposure and HLA in healthy donors. Primers for the PCR totalled 60 Vbeta and 13 Jbeta. Generated by immunoSEQ multiplex PCR, the TCRdb table keeps only in-frame clones and is missing some. In the table there are roughly 120,000 clones, roughly 81% of which are singletons. This CDR3 is built from 13 residues. Germline-derived CDR1 and CDR2 are SGHRS and YFSETQ. V was trimmed by 0 bases and J by 9 bases, leaving 10 bases between them. The sample consisted of PBMCs. The rearrangement joins TRBV5-1 to TRBJ2-1; D may be TRBD1 (5 bases). The sequence was obtained from a young woman in good health and CMV-seronegative. The CDR3 nucleotides read TGCGCCAGCAGCTTGGCAGGGTCGATTGAGCAGTTCTTC. Amino acid sequence: CASSLAGSIEQFF. The full variable domain, with the rest looked up from reference TRBV5-1 and TRBJ2-1, is KAGVTQTPRYLIKTRGQQVTLSCSPISGHRSVSWYQQTPGQGLQFLFEYFSETQRNKGNFPGRFSGRQFSNSRSEMNVSTLELGDSALYLCASSLAGSIEQFFGPGTRLTVL.